The 25 T cell receptor beta chains in this list originate from one sample, sequenced in a study of blood T cell repertoires in COVID-19. The data were produced by immunoSEQ multiplex PCR, yet TCRdb's version contains in-frame clones alone and is incomplete. The profile shows 200,000 to 300,000 clones, around 81% of them singletons. The sequencing sample was made of peripheral blood. The source is a woman aged 80 or over with COVID-19, enrolled during active disease.

This clone showed up many times. The V and J genes are TRBV4-1 and TRBJ2-3, with 8 nucleotides matching TRBD2. CDR3 size: 19 residues. J gave up 0 bases and V 0 bases, and 11 bases lay outside the gene matches. Per germline, CDR1 MGHRA and CDR2 YSYEKL. CDR3 coding DNA: TGCGCCAGCAGCCAAGATCCATACCGGGGGGGGCTTAGCACAGATACGCAGTATTTT. Protein sequence: CASSQDPYRGGLSTDTQYF.

V and J are TRBV28 and TRBJ2-6; D gene unclear. There are 14 residues in the CDR3. From germline, CDR1 is MDHEN and CDR2 SYDVKM. Between the trimmed V and J ends, which lost 6 bases and 1 base, there was a span of 7 bases. The DNA for the CDR3 is TGTGCCAGCAGAATCGGGTCTGGGGCCAACGTCCTGACTTTC. Its protein product is CASRIGSGANVLTF.

This chain joins TRBV11-2 and TRBJ1-2; D remains ambiguous. The V gene lost 0 bases and the J gene lost 2 bases, with 10 bases spanning the gap. This CDR3 spans 15 amino acids. CDR1 and CDR2 (germline): SGHAT, FQNNGV. CDR3 residues: CASSLDVRQNYGYTF. The CDR3 bases are TGTGCCAGCAGCTTAGACGTGCGGCAAAACTATGGCTACACCTTC.

V gene TRBV7-2 combines with J gene TRBJ2-1; D possibly corresponds to TRBD1 (6 bases). Germline CDR1 and CDR2: SGHTA and FQGNSA. V lost 5 bases and J 5 bases, leaving 10 bases between the germline ends. This CDR3 has 13 amino acids. CDR3 amino acids: CASSAQGNNEQFF. DNA for the CDR3: TGTGCCAGCAGCGCCCAGGGGAACAATGAGCAGTTCTTC. The full variable domain, its missing parts supplied by reference TRBV7-2 and TRBJ2-1, is GAGVSQSPSNKVTEKGKDVELRCDPISGHTALYWYRQSLGQGLEFLIYFQGNSAPDKSGLPSDRFSAERTGGSVSTLTIQRTQQEDSAVYLCASSAQGNNEQFFGPGTRLTVL.

This chain uses TRBV5-1 with TRBJ1-1, with TRBD1 as a possible D gene (6 bases). Germline CDR1 and CDR2: SGHRS and YFSETQ. The CDR3 loop spans 14 amino acids. The ends were cut back, 3 bases at V and 0 bases at J, with 9 bases in the middle. The CDR3 DNA sequence: TGCGCCAGCAGCTGGGGACATATGAACACTGAAGCTTTCTTT. Translated: CASSWGHMNTEAFF.

V and J are TRBV19 and TRBJ1-2, with TRBD1 matching 8 bases. The length of the CDR3 is 15 residues. CDR1 is LNHDA and CDR2 is SQIVND in the germline V gene (reference sequence). The V segment lost 5 bases and the J segment 0 bases; nucleotides outside the gene matches: 5. The CDR3 bases are TGTGCCAGTAGTCCGGGACAGGCTCCTAACTATGGCTACACCTTC. Residues: CASSPGQAPNYGYTF.

This clone was seen just once. The CDR3 nucleotides read TGTGCCAGCAGTTTATCGGCAGGGTTTCCTGGAAACACCATATATTTT. Protein product: CASSLSAGFPGNTIYF. J is TRBJ1-3 and V is TRBV27; perhaps TRBD1 as D (5 bases). Looked up from germline, CDR1 is MNHEY and CDR2 is SMNVEV (reference sequence). The V end lost 0 bases, the J end lost 2 bases, and 11 bases lay between the germline ends. This CDR3 has 16 amino acids.

The table lists this clone with a few counts. The sample carries other DNA sequences with the same CDR3. This chain joins TRBV28 and TRBJ2-7, with a weak D call TRBD1 (5 bases). The CDR3 length is 12 residues. The V and J ends lost 2 bases and 4 bases respectively, with 6 bases between them. Germline V gives CDR1 MDHEN, CDR2 SYDVKM. As DNA, the CDR3 is TGTGCCAGCAGTTTACAGGGTTACGAGCAGTACTTC. Translation: CASSLQGYEQYF.

V and J are TRBV5-6 and TRBJ2-1; the match to TRBD1 covers 7 bases. Germline V gene data show CDR1 as SGHDT and CDR2 as YYEEEE. V lost 1 base and J lost 1; bases outside the gene matches: 5. The CDR3 consists of 16 residues. The CDR3 protein is CASSLSGTASYNEQFF. The CDR3 region has the DNA TGTGCCAGCAGCTTGTCTGGGACAGCGTCCTACAATGAGCAGTTCTTC.

This chain links TRBV5-1 with TRBJ1-4; maybe TRBD1 (6 bases). The V end lost 4 bases, the J end lost 0 bases, and 13 bases lay between the germline ends. The germline V gene has CDR1 SGHRS and CDR2 YFSETQ. The length of the CDR3 is 16 residues. Here the CDR3 DNA reads TGCGCCAGCAGCCGTGGACAGACAACAACTAATGAAAAACTGTTTTTT. Its translation is CASSRGQTTTNEKLFF.

The chain is built from TRBV11-2 and TRBJ2-1, with D maybe TRBD2 (5 bases). Germline CDR1 SGHAT, CDR2 FQNNGV. V was shortened by 6 bases and J by 4 bases, with 16 bases between the two germline ends. The CDR3 has 15 amino acids. CDR3 loop: CASSYFRENYNEQFF. CDR3 nucleotides: TGTGCCAGCAGTTATTTCCGGGAAAATTACAATGAGCAGTTCTTC.

The V and J genes are TRBV19 and TRBJ1-2, with 7 bases that match TRBD1. With 7 bases clipped from V and 5 bases from J, the junction kept 10 bases outside the gene matches. This CDR3 region has 14 residues. Germline V gene lookup returns CDR1 LNHDA and CDR2 SQIVND (reference sequence). This CDR3 reads CASKEGGKGYGYTF. CDR3 DNA sequence: TGTGCCAGTAAGGAAGGGGGCAAGGGTTATGGCTACACCTTC.

The chain recombines TRBV6-6 with TRBJ2-1; D perhaps matches TRBD2 (5 bases). This CDR3 is 15 amino acids long. Germline V gene lookup returns CDR1 MNHNY and CDR2 SVGAGI (reference sequence). V was clipped by 6 bases and J by 3 bases, with 15 bases between them. CDR3 in amino acids: CASRKPPGDYNEQFF. CDR3 nucleotide sequence: TGTGCCAGCAGGAAACCCCCCGGGGACTACAATGAGCAGTTCTTC.

The rearrangement links TRBV5-6 to TRBJ1-1; TRBD1 aligns across 9 bases. With V trimmed by 4 bases and J by 0 bases, 7 bases remained unmatched. The germline CDR1 and CDR2 sequences are SGHDT and YYEEEE. The CDR3 has 16 amino acids. CDR3 bases: TGTGCCAGCAGCCCACTCGGACAGGGGATGAACACTGAAGCTTTCTTT. Its protein product is CASSPLGQGMNTEAFF.

V is TRBV6-6 and J is TRBJ1-1; D not resolved. Trimming cost V 2 bases and J 8 bases, with 9 bases left between them. CDR1 and CDR2 from the germline V gene are MNHNY and SVGAGI (reference sequence). CDR3 length: 12 amino acids. The CDR3 DNA follows: TGTGCCAGCAGTTACGGCGAGAGGGAAGCTTTCTTT. Translating gives CASSYGEREAFF.

V is TRBV5-1 and J is TRBJ1-2, with a possible D match to TRBD1 (6 bases). The V gene's germline CDR1 is SGHRS and CDR2 YFSETQ. The ends were cut back, 7 bases at V and 4 bases at J, with 14 bases in the middle. CDR3 length: 13 amino acids. The CDR3 DNA follows: TGCGCCAGCGCTGAGACAGGATCCTATGGCTACACCTTC. It specifies CASAETGSYGYTF.

This chain links TRBV6-2 or TRBV6-3 with TRBJ2-1; 16 bases match TRBD2. Germline lookup yields CDR1 MNHEY and CDR2 SVGEGT. This CDR3 comprises 18 residues. Trimming at V came to 0 bases and at J to 9 bases, leaving 8 bases not matched to a gene. The CDR3: CASSYSKGLAGGDGEQFF. The CDR3 bases are TGTGCCAGCAGTTACTCCAAGGGACTAGCGGGAGGGGACGGTGAGCAGTTCTTC.

The rearrangement joins TRBV7-9 to TRBJ1-6; D may be TRBD1 (6 bases). CDR3 length equals 15 residues. Per germline, CDR1 SEHNR and CDR2 FQNEAQ (reference sequence). V was trimmed by 3 bases and J by 5 bases, leaving 11 bases between them. CDR3 amino acids: CASSLRTVDNSPLHF. The CDR3 DNA reads TGTGCCAGCAGCTTGAGGACAGTCGATAATTCACCCCTCCACTTT.

The chain links TRBV6-1 to TRBJ1-1; D gene unclear. V lost 1 base to trimming and J lost 0 bases, with 9 bases between them. The CDR3 sequence is 15 residues long. Germline lookup yields CDR1 MNHNS and CDR2 SASEGT. The CDR3 here is CASSEVRGVNTEAFF. In DNA, the CDR3 is TGTGCCAGCAGTGAAGTTCGCGGGGTGAACACTGAAGCTTTCTTT.

The rearrangement joins TRBV7-2 to TRBJ2-2, with a weak D call TRBD2 (7 bases). Germline loops: CDR1 SGHTA, CDR2 FQGNSA. Trimming stripped 6 bases from V and 6 bases from J, with 23 bases between. There are 17 residues in the CDR3. This CDR3 is CASSRGDIGWKAGELFF. The CDR3 DNA reads as TGTGCCAGCAGTCGGGGGGACATCGGTTGGAAGGCCGGGGAGCTGTTTTTT.

This rearrangement joins TRBV6-6 to TRBJ1-2; no clear D gene. This CDR3 is built from 19 residues. Trimming removed 6 bases at V and 6 bases at J, with 32 bases between. Germline V lookup: CDR1 MNHNY, CDR2 SVGAGI (reference sequence). The CDR3: CASSYDTSSESVPSHGYTF. CDR3 nucleotides: TGTGCCAGCAGCTACGACACTTCATCGGAATCGGTCCCTTCACATGGCTACACCTTC.

The genes are TRBV28 and TRBJ1-5; no reliable D call. V lost 8 bases, J lost 4 bases, and 15 bases lay in between. The CDR3 length is 14 residues. Germline V gene data show CDR1 as MDHEN and CDR2 as SYDVKM. The CDR3 bases are TGTGCCAGCTCGAGAAGCCTTTCGAATCAGCCCCAGCATTTT. Translating it yields CASSRSLSNQPQHF.

The chain combines TRBV11-2 with TRBJ2-5, with 7 positions matching TRBD1. The V and J ends lost 4 bases and 5 bases, in that order; junction bases with no gene match: 10. The CDR3 is 15 amino acids. In germline, CDR1 is SGHAT, CDR2 FQNNGV. This CDR3 is CASSSTGRGMETQYF. The CDR3 coding sequence is TGTGCCAGCAGCTCTACGGGCAGGGGGATGGAGACCCAGTACTTC.

The V and J genes are TRBV19 and TRBJ1-1; D uncertain. Trimming cost V 6 bases and J 0 bases, with 5 bases left between them. The CDR3 has 12 amino acids. Germline CDR1 LNHDA, CDR2 SQIVND (reference sequence). This chain's CDR3 is CASRHMNTEAFF. The DNA of the CDR3 is TGTGCCAGTAGACACATGAACACTGAAGCTTTCTTT.

The DNA for the CDR3 is TGCGCCAGCAGCGGGACAGGGATGAACACTGAAGCTTTCTTT. Translation gives CASSGTGMNTEAFF. The chain links TRBV5-1 to TRBJ1-1, with 9 bases lining up with TRBD1. V lost 4 bases, J lost 0 bases, and 1 base stayed unmatched. The CDR3 runs 14 residues. Germline-derived CDR1 and CDR2 are SGHRS and YFSETQ.